Sequencing of this T cell receptor (beta chain) was carried out in a study of T cell responses to AZD1222 COVID-19 vaccine. Across the study: Timing groups of about 4 and about 12 weeks for second doses were pooled.

The assay was immunoSEQ multiplex PCR, and TCRdb's table has in-frame clones only and misses some. Of 60,000 or so clones in the sample, around 83% were seen once. The CDR3 has 13 amino acids. The V and J ends lost 0 bases and 8 bases respectively, with 10 bases between them. The germline V gene encodes CDR1 LNHNV and CDR2 YYDKDF (reference sequence). Study findings and constraints: Regions 160-218 and 743-854 held dominance among vaccine-associated CD4 TCRs, which spanned spike. Receipt of two AZD1222 doses was followed by a rise in Spike-specific TCR breadth and depth. Just a handful of people given AZD1222 tested seropositive at baseline.

In the case of this clone: Its antigen is as yet unknown.

The sequence came from an adult in good health. Sequenced here: peripheral blood, sampled on day 0 of AZD1222 vaccination. The chain couples TRBV15 to TRBJ1-1; D unclear. CDR3 sequence: CATSRDRYGEAFF. DNA of the CDR3: TGTGCCACCAGCAGAGATCGATACGGAGAAGCTTTCTTT.